This TCR beta chain was documented in a study of blood T cells in healthy people across ages. Comment on this clonotype: Its antigen remains unknown.

PCR was performed a second time for about 7 to 12 cycles using a sample-barcoded 5' primer and a J-beta primer mix. The template-switch adaptor was a 5' adaptor with 12 random nucleotides. It tagged each cDNA molecule. One entry per CDR3 protein results from TCRdb running MiXCR on the 5' RACE reads. In the table there are 1.5 million to 1.8 million distinct CDR3 sequences, about 45% of which are singletons. Study conclusions and caveats: Across the age range, TCR beta diversity per million T cells fell in a roughly linear way. Both higher diversity and more naive CD4+ cells marked long-lived donors when set against aged donors.

V was pared by 5 bases and J by 10 bases, with 20 bases between. Germline assignment: CDR1 SGHTA and CDR2 FQGNSA. CDR3 size: 14 residues. The chain joins TRBV7-2 to TRBJ2-5, with a possible D match to TRBD2 (6 bases). This receptor was obtained from a woman in her late teens or twenties in good health. The sample was blood. The CDR3 loop reads CASSRAGNALLQYF. The CDR3 DNA sequence: TGTGCCAGCAGCCGAGCGGGCAATGCATTGCTCCAGTACTTC.